The 7 T cell receptor beta chains below were found in one sample sequenced in a study of Tregs in tolerant kidney transplant recipients (dated by TCRdb to between 2018 and 2020). Sample time point, as interpreted from the label and publication: blood sample drawn before combined kidney and bone marrow transplant. Receptor amplification or capture employed the immunoSEQ multiplex PCR assay. TCRdb took over this immuneACCESS table, retaining in-frame rearrangements with V and J assigned. Such tables are incomplete; in checked studies, under half of the missing clones stem from an unresolved V gene, and the remainder is unexplained. This sample lists under 85,000 clones; roughly 89% were detected once. Roughly 0.4% of the sample rests with the top ten. Specimen: CD4+ T cells from blood, collected before the transplant. These receptors all come from a human donor who received a combined kidney and bone marrow transplant.

The V call is TRBV27, the J call TRBJ2-3; TRBD2 agrees at 8 bases. V shed 3 bases and J 1 base; nucleotides not matched to a gene: 6. Germline V lookup: CDR1 MNHEY, CDR2 SMNVEV (reference sequence). There are 16 residues in the CDR3. CDR3 sequence: CASSFLREAGTDTQYF. The CDR3 coding sequence is TGTGCCAGCAGTTTCCTGCGGGAGGCGGGCACAGATACGCAGTATTTT.

Here the CDR3 DNA reads TGTGCCAGCAGTTACACAGGGGTAGATGAGACCCAGTACTTC. Translation: CASSYTGVDETQYF. The chain carries TRBV6-5 and TRBJ2-5, with TRBD1 matching over 7 bases. This CDR3 is built from 14 residues. Germline values: CDR1 MNHEY, CDR2 SVGAGI. With V trimmed by 2 bases and J by 5 bases, 5 bases remained unmatched.

The chain employs TRBV5-1 and TRBJ2-2; 7 bases match TRBD2. Trimming at V came to 2 bases and at J to 0 bases, leaving 7 bases not matched to a gene. Per germline, CDR1 SGHRS and CDR2 YFSETQ. The CDR3 totals 17 residues. CDR3 residues: CASSFPSGGANTGELFF. CDR3 bases: TGCGCCAGCAGCTTCCCTAGCGGAGGCGCGAACACCGGGGAGCTGTTTTTT.

This clone was observed a single time. The chain employs TRBV9 and TRBJ2-5; 10 bases are shared with TRBD1. Germline loops: CDR1 SGDLS, CDR2 YYNGEE. This CDR3 has 16 residues. Trimming at V came to 0 bases and at J to 1 base, leaving 3 bases not matched to a gene. This chain's CDR3 is CASSVGDRGPQETQYF. The CDR3 DNA reads TGTGCCAGCAGCGTAGGTGACAGGGGGCCCCAAGAGACCCAGTACTTC. Using reference TRBV9 and TRBJ2-5 for the parts outside the CDR3, the full variable domain is DSGVTQTPKHLITATGQRVTLRCSPRSGDLSVYWYQQSLDQGLQFLIQYYNGEERAKGNILERFSAQQFPDLHSELNLSSLELGDSALYFCASSVGDRGPQETQYFGPGTRLLVL.

The chain couples TRBV9 to TRBJ2-3, with 8 nucleotides matching TRBD2. Germline values: CDR1 SGDLS, CDR2 YYNGEE. V lost 3 bases, J lost 5 bases, and 5 bases stayed unmatched. The CDR3 sequence is 14 residues long. The CDR3 DNA follows: TGTGCCAGCAGCGCGGGAGGGCTTGGAGATACGCAGTATTTT. It yields the protein CASSAGGLGDTQYF.

V is TRBV7-9 and J is TRBJ2-7; 7 bases line up with TRBD1. The CDR3 runs to 14 residues. The germline V gene encodes CDR1 SEHNR and CDR2 FQNEAQ (reference sequence). Germline trimming cut 4 bases from V and 5 bases from J; bases unmatched to any gene: 8. The chain's CDR3 is CASSWGQSGHEQYF. Here the CDR3 DNA reads TGTGCCAGCAGCTGGGGACAGTCTGGCCACGAGCAGTACTTC.

V gene TRBV7-2 combines with J gene TRBJ2-1, with TRBD2 identical over 7 bases. This CDR3 comprises 16 residues. Germline assignment: CDR1 SGHTA and CDR2 FQGNSA. The J segment lost 9 bases and the V segment lost 5 bases, leaving 16 bases of the junction unmatched. Here the CDR3 reads CASSPFAGAGVGEQFF. The CDR3 region has the DNA TGTGCCAGCAGCCCTTTCGCGGGAGCGGGCGTTGGTGAGCAGTTCTTC.